This TCR beta chain was captured by sequencing in a study of cytomegalovirus exposure and HLA in healthy donors. General observations from the study: While the bulk of TCR sequences proved rare, some public TCRs turned up in many donors. A missense DCLRE1C variant was associated with V- and J-gene trimming of TCR beta chains in a later analysis, and an independent cohort replicated the association. Links to common viral pathogens appeared, in a later analysis, for several of the most significant clusters.

PCR amplification relied on 60 Vbeta primers (plus 13 Jbeta primers). The data were produced by immunoSEQ multiplex PCR, yet TCRdb's version contains in-frame clones alone and is incomplete. The sample lists 120,000 or so clones; about four fifths were seen once. V was cut by 1 base and J by 5 bases, with 12 bases left in between. Germline V lookup: CDR1 MGHRA, CDR2 YSYEKL. The CDR3 is made up of 15 amino acids. A note on this clone: Its specificity is unknown.

The clonotype originates from a woman between 45 and 60 years old in good health and CMV-seropositive. Sequencing was carried out using PBMCs. The chain links TRBV4-1 to TRBJ1-5; D uncertain. CDR3 DNA sequence: TGCGCCAGCAGCCAAGGGGAGACGCGGCATCAGCCCCAGCATTTT. It encodes CASSQGETRHQPQHF.